A single sample gave rise to the 21 T cell receptor beta chains below, sequenced in a study of blood T cell repertoires in COVID-19. Repertoires were generated with immunoSEQ multiplex PCR, while TCRdb's copy carries only in-frame clones and drops some. This table holds about 360,000 clones, around 87% found once. Sequencing was performed on peripheral blood. These receptors originate from a human donor in a cohort sampled during active COVID-19.

This chain connects TRBV20-1 to TRBJ2-1; a weak D match, TRBD2 (6 bases). Germline CDR1 is DFQATT and CDR2 is SNEGSKA (reference sequence). CDR3 length: 11 residues. The germline V and J ends were trimmed by 1 base and 15 bases, with 13 bases remaining between them. The CDR3 DNA is TGCAGTGCTAGAGCCGGGACGCGGGGGTTCTTC. Encoded protein: CSARAGTRGFF.

The chain links TRBV6-1 to TRBJ1-1; a possible D gene is TRBD1 (5 bases). V dropped 1 base and J dropped 8 bases, with 14 bases sitting between them. Germline CDR1 is MNHNS and CDR2 is SASEGT. The CDR3 runs 14 residues. As DNA, the CDR3 is TGTGCCAGCAGTGAAGTGATAGGGGCTAGGGAAGCTTTCTTT. Protein sequence: CASSEVIGAREAFF.

The V and J genes are TRBV6-1 and TRBJ2-1; 8 bases are shared with TRBD2. CDR3 size: 15 residues. Germline V gene lookup returns CDR1 MNHNS and CDR2 SASEGT. V shed 0 bases and J 8 bases; nucleotides not matched to a gene: 6. CDR3 coding DNA: TGTGCCAGCAGTGAAGCGACTAGCGCAGGCTATGAGCAGTTCTTC. Translating gives CASSEATSAGYEQFF.

The chain carries TRBV27 and TRBJ1-1; no reliable D call. Deletions cut 1 base from V and 5 bases from J, with 11 bases between. The CDR3 has 14 amino acids. Germline CDR1 MNHEY, CDR2 SMNVEV (reference sequence). The CDR3 nucleotides are TGTGCCAGCAGTTTATATCGGGGATATACTGAAGCTTTCTTT. Protein sequence: CASSLYRGYTEAFF.

The gene calls are TRBV7-2 and TRBJ2-7; 9 nucleotides align to TRBD1. V lost 1 base and J lost 5; bases outside the gene matches: 3. Germline values: CDR1 SGHTA, CDR2 FQGNSA. This CDR3 contains 14 residues. For the CDR3, the DNA is TGTGCCAGCAGCTTAGACAGGGGGCCCGACGAGCAGTACTTC. This sequence encodes CASSLDRGPDEQYF.

The chain is built from TRBV4-1 and TRBJ2-3; D call uncertain. This CDR3 contains 15 residues. CDR1 and CDR2 from the germline V gene are MGHRA and YSYEKL. Trimming removed 3 bases at V and 5 bases at J, with 15 bases between. The CDR3 DNA reads TGCGCCAGCAGCCAGGCGGAGTCGGGTGAAGATACGCAGTATTTT. Amino acids: CASSQAESGEDTQYF.

This sequence joins TRBV5-1 and TRBJ2-5; TRBD2 agrees at 9 bases. V lost 0 bases and J lost 7; bases outside the gene matches: 7. Germline CDR1 is SGHRS and CDR2 is YFSETQ. The CDR3 runs to 15 residues. The DNA for the CDR3 is TGCGCCAGCAGCTTGGTGGTAGCGGGAGAGGTGACCCAGTACTTC. The encoded protein is CASSLVVAGEVTQYF.

This chain connects TRBV24-1 to TRBJ2-1; 7 positions agree with TRBD1. J gave up 0 bases and V 4 bases, and 8 bases lay outside the gene matches. CDR1 is KGHDR and CDR2 is SFDVKD in the germline V gene. The CDR3 totals 17 residues. The CDR3 bases are TGTGCCACCAGTGACGGCGGACAGGTGAGCTCCTACAATGAGCAGTTCTTC. Its protein is CATSDGGQVSSYNEQFF.

This clone was counted once. The chain links TRBV7-8 to TRBJ1-6, with TRBD1 identical over 10 bases. CDR3 length: 16 amino acids. Germline V gene lookup returns CDR1 SGHVS and CDR2 FQNEAQ. J was trimmed by 2 bases and V by 5 bases; bases with no gene match: 3. This CDR3 is CASSTGTGAYNSPLHF. The CDR3 coding sequence is TGTGCCAGCAGCACGGGGACAGGGGCCTATAATTCACCCCTCCACTTT.

The chain carries TRBV30 and TRBJ1-3; possibly TRBD1 for D (5 bases). Trimming shortened V by 1 base and J by 10 bases, and 20 bases separated the two germline ends. The germline CDR1 and CDR2 sequences are GTSNPN and SVGIG (reference sequence). This CDR3 has 15 residues. The CDR3 protein is CAWSGAGSLRWTIYF. DNA for the CDR3: TGTGCCTGGAGTGGGGCAGGGTCTCTTCGGTGGACCATATATTTT.

The count of this clone is one. The chain couples TRBV6-5 to TRBJ2-5; perhaps TRBD2 as D (6 bases). This CDR3 contains 13 residues. V dropped 10 bases and J dropped 5 bases, with 17 bases sitting between them. Germline CDR1 MNHEY, CDR2 SVGAGI. The CDR3: CAISRGRGETQYF. The CDR3 coding sequence is TGTGCCATTTCGCGGGGCCGAGGGGAGACCCAGTACTTC.

V usage is TRBV10-1 and J usage is TRBJ2-1; 7 positions agree with TRBD2. V was clipped by 2 bases and J by 0 bases; unmatched bases: 4. Germline V gives CDR1 WNHNN, CDR2 SYGVQD (reference sequence). The CDR3 consists of 16 residues. In DNA form, the CDR3 reads TGCGCCAGCAGTGAGCCTAGCGGCCCCTCCTACAATGAGCAGTTCTTC. Translation: CASSEPSGPSYNEQFF.

The chain has TRBV5-4 and TRBJ1-1; D is unclear. V gave up 2 bases and J gave up 4 bases, with 15 bases separating them. The CDR3 is 15 residues long. Germline-derived CDR1 and CDR2 are SGHNT and YYREEE (reference sequence). Written as DNA, the CDR3 is TGTGCCAGCAGCTTATTTCCGGAGGCGGGCACTGAAGCTTTCTTT. Its protein is CASSLFPEAGTEAFF.

V usage is TRBV5-7 and J usage is TRBJ2-1; the match to TRBD1 covers 12 bases. TRBV5-7 is labeled an ORF, and its function is uncertain. The CDR3 is made up of 16 amino acids. V shed 3 bases and J 2 bases; nucleotides not matched to a gene: 3. The CDR3 loop reads CASSWGQGATYNEQFF. The CDR3 nucleotides are TGTGCCAGCAGCTGGGGACAGGGGGCTACCTACAATGAGCAGTTCTTC.

CDR3 residues: CASSVFGNSPLHF. In DNA, the CDR3 is TGTGCCAGCAGCGTATTCGGGAATTCACCCCTCCACTTT. This chain joins TRBV9 and TRBJ1-6; D uncertain. Looked up from germline, CDR1 is SGDLS and CDR2 is YYNGEE. V was clipped by 1 base and J by 7 bases, with 6 bases between them. The CDR3 sequence is 13 residues long.

This clone has just a few counts. The gene calls are TRBV9 and TRBJ2-2; 7 positions match TRBD2. CDR1 is SGDLS and CDR2 is YYNGEE in the germline V gene. The CDR3 runs to 18 residues. V shed 0 bases, J shed 0 bases, and the junction held 8 bases outside the gene matches. For the CDR3, the DNA is TGTGCCAGCAGCGTAGAGTGGGGGGGTGCCGCGAACACCGGGGAGCTGTTTTTT. It codes for CASSVEWGGAANTGELFF.

The V gene is TRBV19, the J gene TRBJ1-5, with D perhaps matching TRBD1 (5 bases). The CDR3 is made up of 14 amino acids. V lost 6 bases, J lost 5 bases, and 14 bases lay in between. CDR1 and CDR2 from the germline V gene are LNHDA and SQIVND (reference sequence). CDR3 DNA: TGTGCCAGTAGAGTCGACAGTGTGCATCAGCCCCAGCATTTT. This sequence encodes CASRVDSVHQPQHF.

CDR3 in amino acids: CASSLQDGANVLTF. CDR3 DNA: TGCGCCAGCAGCTTACAAGATGGGGCCAACGTCCTGACTTTC. The chain joins TRBV5-1 to TRBJ2-6; no firm D call. Germline loops: CDR1 SGHRS, CDR2 YFSETQ. The length of the CDR3 is 14 residues. Deletions cut 2 bases from V and 3 bases from J, with 6 bases between.

In regard to this clone: The same CDR3 also results from other DNA sequences found in this sample. This sequence joins TRBV9 and TRBJ1-6, with TRBD1 identical over 7 bases. Germline trimming cut 0 bases from V and 7 bases from J; bases unmatched to any gene: 1. Germline CDR1 reads SGDLS; CDR2 reads YYNGEE. The CDR3 totals 14 residues. CDR3 amino acids: CASSVGGGNSPLHF. DNA for the CDR3: TGTGCCAGCAGCGTAGGAGGGGGCAATTCACCCCTCCACTTT.

The chain joins TRBV19 to TRBJ1-1; TRBD1 aligns across 9 bases. The CDR3 loop spans 14 amino acids. The V and J ends lost 5 bases and 5 bases, in that order; junction bases with no gene match: 6. Per germline, CDR1 LNHDA and CDR2 SQIVND (reference sequence). The CDR3 DNA sequence: TGTGCCAGTAGTGCCCCGGACAGGGGAACTGAAGCTTTCTTT. It is translated as CASSAPDRGTEAFF. The full variable domain, with the rest looked up from reference TRBV19 and TRBJ1-1, is DGGITQSPKYLFRKEGQNVTLSCEQNLNHDAMYWYRQDPGQGLRLIYYSQIVNDFQKGDIAEGYSVSREKKESFPLTVTSAQKNPTAFYLCASSAPDRGTEAFFGQGTRLTVV.

The rearrangement links TRBV4-2 to TRBJ2-1, with 8 bases matching TRBD2. CDR1 is LGHNA, CDR2 YNFKEQ, per germline. The V gene end was trimmed by 5 bases and the J gene end by 3 bases; junction bases not matched to a gene: 6. CDR3 length equals 15 residues. The CDR3 reads CASSSGLAVYNEQFF. DNA for the CDR3: TGTGCCAGCAGCTCCGGACTAGCAGTCTACAATGAGCAGTTCTTC.